The clone carrying this T cell receptor beta chain was counted many times. CDR3 size: 14 residues. Germline values: CDR1 LGHNA, CDR2 YNFKEQ. V was cut by 0 bases and J by 7 bases, with 7 bases left in between. This sample was taken from a study of T cells after yellow fever vaccination. TCRdb passed the 5' RACE reads through MiXCR, listing each CDR3 protein once. The sample carries a few hundred thousand distinct CDR3 sequences, roughly 4.8% recorded once. This TCR was sampled from a man in his late teens or twenties who received the YFV17D yellow fever vaccine. The V gene is TRBV4-2, the J gene TRBJ1-6; D is undetermined. The material sequenced was CD4+ T cells sorted from PBMCs, taken on the day of the yellow fever booster vaccination. The CDR3 bases are TGTGCCAGCAGCCAAGACAGGAACAATTCACCCCTCCACTTT. Translation: CASSQDRNNSPLHF.